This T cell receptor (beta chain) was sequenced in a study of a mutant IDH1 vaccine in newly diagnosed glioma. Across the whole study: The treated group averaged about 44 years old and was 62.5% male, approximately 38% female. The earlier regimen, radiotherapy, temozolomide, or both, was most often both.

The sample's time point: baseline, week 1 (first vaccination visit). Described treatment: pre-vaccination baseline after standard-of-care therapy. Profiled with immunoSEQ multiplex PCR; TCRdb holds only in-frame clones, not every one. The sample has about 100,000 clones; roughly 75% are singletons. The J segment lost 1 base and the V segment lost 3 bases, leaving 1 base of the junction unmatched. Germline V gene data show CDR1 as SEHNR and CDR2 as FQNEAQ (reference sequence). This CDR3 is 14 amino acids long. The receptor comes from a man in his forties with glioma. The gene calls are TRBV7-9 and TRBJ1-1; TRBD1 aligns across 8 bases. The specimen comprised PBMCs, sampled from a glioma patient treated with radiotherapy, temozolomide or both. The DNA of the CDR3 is TGTGCCAGCAGCTTGACAGGGGAGAACACTGAAGCTTTCTTT. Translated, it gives CASSLTGENTEAFF. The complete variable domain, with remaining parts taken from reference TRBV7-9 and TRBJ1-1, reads DTGVSQNPRHKITKRGQNVTFRCDPISEHNRLYWYRQTLGQGPEFLTYFQNEAQLEKSRLLSDRFSAERPKGSFSTLEIQRTEQGDSAMYLCASSLTGENTEAFFGQGTRLTVV.